This record looks at one TCR beta chain sequence and its context. Specified time point: patch test 2, 6 weeks after DPC sensitization. Treatment described: therapeutic diphenylcyclopropenone sensitization with weekly scalp DPC. One entry per CDR3 protein, called by TCRdb with MiXCR from the RACE reads. Here the sample spans roughly 84,000 distinct CDR3 sequences, about 10% being singletons. The entry originates in a study of human T cells and chemical hapten exposure. The junction had 4 bases not matched to a gene; V was cut back by 1 base and J by 8 bases. The CDR3 is 16 amino acids. Germline V gene data show CDR1 as SGHTA and CDR2 as FQGNSA.

This receptor was identified in a woman between 50 and 59 years old with alopecia areata. Some clones in this sample may be carry-over from other donors' samples. The source was whole blood, collected in connection with sensitization to the hapten diphenylcyclopropenone (DPC). The rearrangement links TRBV7-2 to TRBJ2-1; 14 nucleotides align to TRBD2. CDR3 amino acids: CASSLEGTSGSYEQFF. CDR3 DNA: TGTGCCAGCAGCTTAGAAGGGACTAGCGGGAGCTATGAGCAGTTCTTC.